This T cell receptor beta chain stems from a study of T cell responses to AZD1222 COVID-19 vaccine. Study-wide results and limits: After the peak T cell response, and only then, were repertoires sampled.

Clones were sequenced by immunoSEQ multiplex PCR, and TCRdb holds only the in-frame ones, with some missing. The repertoire includes 150,000 to 200,000 clones, roughly nine tenths of them detected once, and approximately 2.5% sits in the top ten. Notes on this clone: Its antigen is still unknown.

The trim removed 4 bases at V and 2 bases at J, leaving 4 bases unmatched. The germline V gene has CDR1 MGHRA and CDR2 YSYEKL. CDR3 length: 15 amino acids. The sample consisted of peripheral blood, taken on day 0 of AZD1222 vaccination. The source of this sequence is an adult in good health. The chain recombines TRBV4-1 with TRBJ2-3; TRBD2 matches at 9 bases. CDR3 nucleotide sequence: TGCGCCAGCAGCCTCCGGGGACTAGCCACAGATACGCAGTATTTT. Translating gives CASSLRGLATDTQYF.